These T cell receptor beta chains were read from a single sample in a study of T cell responses to AZD1222 COVID-19 vaccine. Repertoires were generated with immunoSEQ multiplex PCR, while TCRdb's copy carries only in-frame clones and drops some. The sample records some 160,000 clones, around 90% being singletons. This sample comprised peripheral blood, obtained 28 days after the second AZD1222 dose. These receptors originate from an adult who received the AZD1222 COVID-19 vaccine. The CDR3 runs from the conserved cysteine through the conserved F or W. D genes are given only for firm matches. Clone size is shown for a subset of rows, as once, few, many or a class of expanded clone.

clone size: NA
V gene: TRBV2
D gene: NA
J gene: TRBJ1-2
CDR3 protein: CASTPHPNYGYTF
CDR3 DNA: TGTGCCAGCACCCCCCACCCTAACTATGGCTACACCTTC

clone size: NA
V gene: TRBV29-1
D gene: NA
J gene: TRBJ2-3
CDR3 protein: CSVGGEPDTQYF
CDR3 DNA: TGCAGCGTAGGGGGTGAGCCAGATACGCAGTATTTT

clone size: NA
V gene: TRBV5-1
D gene: NA
J gene: TRBJ1-6
CDR3 protein: CASSLEGPTNSPLHF
CDR3 DNA: TGCGCCAGCAGCTTGGAGGGACCGACTAATTCACCCCTCCACTTT

clone size: NA
V gene: TRBV4-2
D gene: NA
J gene: TRBJ1-4
CDR3 protein: CASSRTDSASNEKLFF
CDR3 DNA: TGTGCCAGCAGCCGGACGGACAGTGCATCTAATGAAAAACTGTTTTTT

clone size: once
V gene: TRBV5-1
D gene: NA
J gene: TRBJ2-3
CDR3 protein: CASSLGAGTSTDTQYF
CDR3 DNA: TGCGCCAGCAGCTTGGGTGCGGGGACTAGCACAGATACGCAGTATTTT

clone size: NA
V gene: TRBV10-3
D gene: NA
J gene: TRBJ1-2
CDR3 protein: CAISEGGGVSYGYTF
CDR3 DNA: TGTGCCATCAGTGAAGGAGGGGGGGTAAGCTATGGCTACACCTTC

clone size: NA
V gene: TRBV9
D gene: NA
J gene: TRBJ1-1
CDR3 protein: CASRTPGSTEAFF
CDR3 DNA: TGTGCCAGCAGGACCCCGGGCAGCACTGAAGCTTTCTTT

clone size: NA
V gene: TRBV5-6
D gene: NA
J gene: TRBJ1-5
CDR3 protein: CASNQGGSQPQHF
CDR3 DNA: TGTGCCAGCAACCAAGGGGGGTCTCAGCCCCAGCATTTT

clone size: few
V gene: TRBV5-5
D gene: TRBD1
J gene: TRBJ1-3
CDR3 protein: CASLRGDYSGNTIYF
CDR3 DNA: TGTGCCAGCCTCAGGGGGGATTACTCTGGAAACACCATATATTTT

clone size: NA
V gene: TRBV6-4
D gene: NA
J gene: TRBJ2-7
CDR3 protein: CASRVGCREYEQYF
CDR3 DNA: TGTGCCAGCAGGGTGGGATGCAGGGAATACGAGCAGTACTTC

clone size: NA
V gene: TRBV12-3/TRBV12-4
D gene: NA
J gene: TRBJ1-2
CDR3 protein: CASSSTGSYGYTF
CDR3 DNA: TGTGCCAGCAGTTCGACAGGAAGCTATGGCTACACCTTC

clone size: NA
V gene: TRBV29-1
D gene: NA
J gene: TRBJ1-1
CDR3 protein: CSVAGVLNTEAFF
CDR3 DNA: TGCAGCGTTGCAGGGGTTTTGAACACTGAAGCTTTCTTT

clone size: NA
V gene: TRBV11-2
D gene: TRBD1
J gene: TRBJ2-5
CDR3 protein: CASSPGTGGGETQYF
CDR3 DNA: TGTGCCAGCAGCCCCGGGACAGGGGGCGGTGAGACCCAGTACTTC

clone size: once
V gene: TRBV6-5
D gene: NA
J gene: TRBJ1-1
CDR3 protein: CASSRLQVNTEAFF
CDR3 DNA: TGTGCCAGCAGTAGGTTGCAGGTGAACACTGAAGCTTTCTTT

clone size: NA
V gene: TRBV18
D gene: TRBD1
J gene: TRBJ1-5
CDR3 protein: CASSPGDRGLYGNQPQHF
CDR3 DNA: TGTGCCAGCTCACCAGGAGACAGGGGGTTATACGGCAATCAGCCCCAGCATTTT

clone size: NA
V gene: TRBV30
D gene: NA
J gene: TRBJ2-7
CDR3 protein: CAWSDPYEQYF
CDR3 DNA: TGTGCCTGGAGTGACCCCTACGAGCAGTACTTC

clone size: NA
V gene: TRBV5-6
D gene: NA
J gene: TRBJ1-2
CDR3 protein: CASSLVGIRNPRRDGYTF
CDR3 DNA: TGTGCCAGCAGCTTGGTAGGTATCCGGAACCCCCGCCGGGATGGCTACACCTTC

clone size: NA
V gene: TRBV7-9
D gene: NA
J gene: TRBJ1-1
CDR3 protein: CASRSPGVGDTEAFF
CDR3 DNA: TGTGCCAGCAGATCCCCAGGCGTGGGGGACACTGAAGCTTTCTTT

clone size: NA
V gene: TRBV6-5
D gene: NA
J gene: TRBJ1-5
CDR3 protein: CASSWDSNQPQHF
CDR3 DNA: TGTGCCAGCAGTTGGGACAGCAATCAGCCCCAGCATTTT

clone size: NA
V gene: TRBV10-3
D gene: TRBD1
J gene: TRBJ2-7
CDR3 protein: CAISDPGQGSVEQYF
CDR3 DNA: TGTGCCATCAGTGACCCGGGACAGGGATCGGTCGAGCAGTACTTC

clone size: NA
V gene: TRBV5-1
D gene: NA
J gene: TRBJ1-4
CDR3 protein: CASSLNGFNEKLFF
CDR3 DNA: TGCGCCAGCAGCCTCAACGGCTTTAATGAAAAACTGTTTTTT

clone size: NA
V gene: TRBV5-1
D gene: TRBD2
J gene: TRBJ2-7
CDR3 protein: CASQDTGGSYEQYF
CDR3 DNA: TGCGCCAGCCAAGACACGGGGGGCTCCTACGAGCAGTACTTC

clone size: once
V gene: TRBV4-2
D gene: TRBD1
J gene: TRBJ1-2
CDR3 protein: CASSQDTGGGSYTF
CDR3 DNA: TGTGCCAGCAGCCAAGACACAGGGGGCGGGAGCTACACCTTC

clone size: NA
V gene: TRBV7-2
D gene: NA
J gene: TRBJ1-1
CDR3 protein: CASSLGTNEAVGAFF
CDR3 DNA: TGTGCCAGCAGCTTAGGCACGAACGAAGCAGTAGGAGCTTTCTTT

clone size: NA
V gene: TRBV7-9
D gene: NA
J gene: TRBJ2-3
CDR3 protein: CASGQGDSTDTQYF
CDR3 DNA: TGTGCCAGCGGACAAGGGGATAGCACAGATACGCAGTATTTT

clone size: NA
V gene: TRBV6-5
D gene: TRBD1
J gene: TRBJ1-6
CDR3 protein: CASSYGQGRKSPLHF
CDR3 DNA: TGTGCCAGCAGCTACGGACAGGGGAGGAAATCACCCCTCCACTTT

clone size: NA
V gene: TRBV2
D gene: NA
J gene: TRBJ1-1
CDR3 protein: CACTRQETNTEAFF
CDR3 DNA: TGTGCCTGCACCCGACAGGAAACCAACACTGAAGCTTTCTTT

clone size: NA
V gene: TRBV11-2
D gene: NA
J gene: TRBJ2-7
CDR3 protein: CASSLEGSSYEQYF
CDR3 DNA: TGTGCCAGCAGCTTAGAAGGCAGCTCCTACGAGCAGTACTTC

clone size: NA
V gene: TRBV7-9
D gene: TRBD2
J gene: TRBJ2-1
CDR3 protein: CASSFLAGGHNEQFF
CDR3 DNA: TGTGCCAGCAGCTTCTTAGCGGGGGGGCACAATGAGCAGTTCTTC

clone size: NA
V gene: TRBV27
D gene: NA
J gene: TRBJ1-2
CDR3 protein: CASADSAYGYTF
CDR3 DNA: TGTGCCAGTGCGGACAGTGCCTATGGCTACACCTTC

clone size: NA
V gene: TRBV19
D gene: TRBD1
J gene: TRBJ2-3
CDR3 protein: CASSVGTGIRTDTQYF
CDR3 DNA: TGTGCCAGTAGTGTAGGGACAGGGATTAGGACAGATACGCAGTATTTT

clone size: NA
V gene: TRBV5-1
D gene: NA
J gene: TRBJ1-1
CDR3 protein: CASSQQQGNTEAFF
CDR3 DNA: TGCGCCAGCAGCCAACAACAGGGGAACACTGAAGCTTTCTTT

clone size: NA
V gene: TRBV4-3
D gene: NA
J gene: TRBJ2-3
CDR3 protein: CASSQEVRGYTQYF
CDR3 DNA: TGCGCCAGCAGCCAAGAAGTCCGGGGGTATACGCAGTATTTT

clone size: NA
V gene: TRBV5-1
D gene: NA
J gene: TRBJ1-1
CDR3 protein: CASSPDGYTEAFF
CDR3 DNA: TGCGCCAGCAGCCCGGACGGTTACACTGAAGCTTTCTTT

clone size: NA
V gene: TRBV27
D gene: NA
J gene: TRBJ1-1
CDR3 protein: CASSLRSNTEAFF
CDR3 DNA: TGTGCCAGCAGCCTAAGATCGAACACTGAAGCTTTCTTT

clone size: NA
V gene: TRBV10-3
D gene: NA
J gene: TRBJ1-3
CDR3 protein: CAGSDGKGGSGNTIYF
CDR3 DNA: TGTGCCGGATCAGATGGTAAAGGGGGCTCTGGAAACACCATATATTTT

clone size: NA
V gene: TRBV6-5
D gene: NA
J gene: TRBJ1-4
CDR3 protein: CASSSPEPPAGKLFF
CDR3 DNA: TGTGCCAGCAGTTCCCCCGAACCACCGGCTGGAAAACTGTTTTTT

clone size: NA
V gene: TRBV7-9
D gene: TRBD1
J gene: TRBJ1-2
CDR3 protein: CASSRGTVDYGYTF
CDR3 DNA: TGTGCCAGCAGCCGAGGGACAGTGGACTATGGCTACACCTTC

clone size: NA
V gene: TRBV2
D gene: NA
J gene: TRBJ2-1
CDR3 protein: CASSGGGTSYNEQFF
CDR3 DNA: TGTGCCAGCAGTGGGGGCGGAACCTCTTACAATGAGCAGTTCTTC

clone size: NA
V gene: TRBV12-5
D gene: TRBD2
J gene: TRBJ2-2
CDR3 protein: CASGRGLAGARNTGELFF
CDR3 DNA: TGTGCTAGTGGTAGAGGACTAGCGGGGGCCAGGAACACCGGGGAGCTGTTTTTT

clone size: NA
V gene: TRBV7-2
D gene: TRBD2
J gene: TRBJ2-7
CDR3 protein: CASSLVGTNEQYF
CDR3 DNA: TGTGCCAGCAGCTTAGTCGGGACTAACGAGCAGTACTTC

clone size: once
V gene: TRBV27
D gene: NA
J gene: TRBJ2-1
CDR3 protein: CASSNGQGGSNEQFF
CDR3 DNA: TGTGCCAGCAGTAACGGACAGGGAGGGTCAAATGAGCAGTTCTTC

clone size: few
V gene: TRBV4-1
D gene: TRBD1
J gene: TRBJ2-7
CDR3 protein: CASSVTGTGYEQYF
CDR3 DNA: TGCGCCAGCAGCGTAACCGGGACAGGTTACGAGCAGTACTTC

clone size: NA
V gene: TRBV11-2
D gene: NA
J gene: TRBJ2-7
CDR3 protein: CASTKIGSRVYEQYF
CDR3 DNA: TGTGCCAGCACAAAGATTGGAAGCAGGGTCTACGAGCAGTACTTC

clone size: NA
V gene: TRBV5-4
D gene: TRBD1
J gene: TRBJ1-1
CDR3 protein: CASSIGQGALNTEAFF
CDR3 DNA: TGTGCCAGCAGCATCGGACAGGGGGCTCTGAACACTGAAGCTTTCTTT

clone size: NA
V gene: TRBV6-1
D gene: NA
J gene: TRBJ2-2
CDR3 protein: CASSEVITGELFF
CDR3 DNA: TGTGCCAGCAGTGAAGTTATAACCGGGGAGCTGTTTTTT

clone size: NA
V gene: TRBV12-3/TRBV12-4
D gene: NA
J gene: TRBJ1-2
CDR3 protein: CASRDISRGYTF
CDR3 DNA: TGTGCCAGCAGGGATATTAGTAGGGGCTACACCTTC

clone size: once
V gene: TRBV11-2
D gene: NA
J gene: TRBJ1-1
CDR3 protein: CASSFALNTEAFF
CDR3 DNA: TGTGCCAGCAGCTTCGCCTTGAACACTGAAGCTTTCTTT

clone size: NA
V gene: TRBV5-6
D gene: NA
J gene: TRBJ2-5
CDR3 protein: CASSLGLGETQYF
CDR3 DNA: TGTGCCAGCAGCTTAGGACTCGGAGAGACCCAGTACTTC

clone size: NA
V gene: TRBV7-9
D gene: NA
J gene: TRBJ1-5
CDR3 protein: CASSLGADSNQPQHF
CDR3 DNA: TGTGCCAGCAGCTTAGGGGCGGATAGCAATCAGCCCCAGCATTTT

clone size: NA
V gene: TRBV10-3
D gene: TRBD1
J gene: TRBJ2-6
CDR3 protein: CAIRTGTAFVNSSGANVLTF
CDR3 DNA: TGTGCCATCAGGACCGGGACAGCCTTCGTGAACAGCTCTGGGGCCAACGTCCTGACTTTC

clone size: NA
V gene: TRBV4-1
D gene: TRBD2
J gene: TRBJ2-7
CDR3 protein: CASSPWASGGGEQYF
CDR3 DNA: TGCGCCAGCAGCCCCTGGGCTAGCGGGGGGGGAGAGCAGTACTTC

clone size: NA
V gene: TRBV19
D gene: NA
J gene: TRBJ2-2
CDR3 protein: CASSIGWGGTGELFF
CDR3 DNA: TGTGCCAGTAGTATAGGGTGGGGAGGCACCGGGGAGCTGTTTTTT